This record concerns one T cell receptor beta chain sequence. These data come from a study of T cells after yellow fever vaccination. CDR3 length: 17 amino acids. One entry per CDR3 protein results from TCRdb running MiXCR on the 5' RACE reads. The sample includes 90,000 to 130,000 distinct CDR3 sequences, approximately 8.4% of them seen just once. The clonotype originates from a man aged 30 to 39 who received the YFV17D yellow fever vaccine. The chain links TRBV21-1 to TRBJ2-1; the table's D call, TRBD1, was not checked against the DNA. TRBV21-1 is noted as a pseudogene. Sequenced material: CD8+ T cells sorted from PBMCs, taken 45 days after the yellow fever booster vaccination. The CDR3, as DNA: TGTGCCAGCAGCAAAGCGCTAAGGGGGTTCTCCTACAATGAGCAGTTCTTC. Translation gives CASSKALRGFSYNEQFF.